A single sample is the source of the 27 T cell receptor beta chains below, sequenced in a study of blood T cells in healthy people across ages. A second PCR of 7 to 11 cycles used a sample-barcoded 5' primer and a J-beta primer mix. One entry per CDR3 protein results from TCRdb running MiXCR on the 5' RACE reads. The sample yields 450,000 to 650,000 distinct CDR3 sequences, around 24% seen once. The sample was also linked to a second study, of T cells of mothers and their children.

Sequencing used blood. The source is a boy younger than 18 in good health.

The CDR3 here is CASRLSSAEAFF. CDR3 DNA: TGTGCCAGCAGACTGAGTTCCGCTGAAGCTTTCTTT. The rearrangement joins TRBV7-9 to TRBJ1-1; D unclear. V lost 6 bases to trimming and J lost 6 bases, with 11 bases between them. Germline CDR1 is SEHNR and CDR2 is FQNEAQ (reference sequence). The CDR3 runs to 12 residues.

The rearrangement joins TRBV28 to TRBJ2-7; TRBD2 matches at 15 bases. Near its end, the DNA agrees better with TRBJ2-1, so the J call may be wrong. The germline CDR1 and CDR2 sequences are MDHEN and SYDVKM. CDR3 length: 16 amino acids. The DNA of the CDR3 is TGTGCCAGCAGTCAACGGACTAGCGGGAGGGCTGATGAGCAGTTCTTC. It codes for CASSQRTSGRADEQFF.

This chain uses TRBV29-1 with TRBJ2-5, with 8 bases that match TRBD1. There are 14 residues in the CDR3. The trim removed 7 bases at V and 5 bases at J, leaving 12 bases unmatched. In germline, CDR1 is SQVTM, CDR2 ANQGSEA. CDR3 region: CSGTAWTGRETQYF. DNA for the CDR3: TGCAGCGGCACCGCCTGGACAGGGAGGGAGACCCAGTACTTC.

This rearrangement joins TRBV4-3 to TRBJ2-3; D gene ambiguous. Trimming cost V 0 bases and J 4 bases, with 11 bases left between them. The CDR3 is 15 amino acids. Germline values: CDR1 LGHNA, CDR2 YSLEER. The CDR3 DNA follows: TGCGCCAGCAGCCAAGAAGTGGAGTATTCAGATACGCAGTATTTT. It translates to CASSQEVEYSDTQYF.

Concerning this clonotype: One end of the junction fails to match germline, which may point to a read error. The chain has TRBV7-7 and TRBJ1-5; D is unresolved. Germline CDR1 reads SSHAT; CDR2 reads FNYEAQ (reference sequence). CDR3 length: 13 residues. The CDR3 loop is CASSLEVDQPQHF. In DNA form, the CDR3 reads TGTGCTAGCAGCTTAGAAGTGGATCAGCCCCAGCATTTT.

This chain links TRBV11-2 with TRBJ2-2; 9 bases match TRBD2. This CDR3 contains 18 residues. Trimming at V came to 3 bases and at J to 4 bases, leaving 12 bases not matched to a gene. The germline gives CDR1 SGHAT, CDR2 FQNNGV. The CDR3 DNA reads TGTGCCAGCAGCTTTTCGACTAGCGGCCTTGGGGGCACCGGGGAGCTGTTTTTT. It yields the protein CASSFSTSGLGGTGELFF.

In this sample, this clonotype turned up a few times. This chain joins TRBV7-2 and TRBJ2-3; 7 bases match TRBD2. The germline gives CDR1 SGHTA, CDR2 FQGNSA. This CDR3 has 14 residues. V shed 3 bases and J 9 bases; nucleotides not matched to a gene: 9. The CDR3 region has the DNA TGTGCCAGCAGCTTGCGCGGGAGAGGTTACACGCAGTATTTT. Translation gives CASSLRGRGYTQYF.

This rearrangement joins TRBV19 to TRBJ1-1; a possible D gene is TRBD1 (5 bases). Germline V gene sequence: CDR1 LNHDA, CDR2 SQIVND (reference sequence). The CDR3 consists of 16 residues. Trimming removed 6 bases from V and 0 bases from J, with 17 bases in between. CDR3 amino acids: CASSPGGTLMNTEAFF. The CDR3 nucleotides read TGTGCCAGTAGCCCCGGGGGGACCCTAATGAACACTGAAGCTTTCTTT. Combining the CDR3 with reference TRBV19 and TRBJ1-1 gives the whole variable domain DGGITQSPKYLFRKEGQNVTLSCEQNLNHDAMYWYRQDPGQGLRLIYYSQIVNDFQKGDIAEGYSVSREKKESFPLTVTSAQKNPTAFYLCASSPGGTLMNTEAFFGQGTRLTVV.

The chain links TRBV7-2 to TRBJ1-4, with TRBD1 matching 7 bases. The CDR3 runs 16 residues. Trimming removed 2 bases from V and 2 bases from J; junction bases left unmatched: 5. CDR1 and CDR2 (germline): SGHTA, FQGNSA. CDR3 region: CASSLHRGATNEKLFF. The CDR3 DNA is TGTGCCAGCAGCTTACACAGGGGCGCGACTAATGAAAAACTGTTTTTT.

This chain connects TRBV6-2 or TRBV6-3 to TRBJ2-1, with D tentatively TRBD1 (5 bases). The V gene's germline CDR1 is MNHEY and CDR2 SVGEGT. The CDR3 has 17 amino acids. The V gene lost 1 base and the J gene lost 4 bases, with 17 bases spanning the gap. CDR3 in amino acids: CASSYWAGPRTYNEQFF. The CDR3 nucleotides are TGTGCCAGCAGTTACTGGGCAGGGCCGAGGACGTACAATGAGCAGTTCTTC.

In this sample, this clonotype turned up a few times. V usage is TRBV29-1 and J usage is TRBJ2-7; weak D call: TRBD2 (6 bases). Trimming removed 1 base at V and 1 base at J, with 14 bases between. CDR3 length: 15 amino acids. Germline values: CDR1 SQVTM, CDR2 ANQGSEA. The CDR3 reads CSVEGPGERSYEQYF. The CDR3, as DNA: TGCAGCGTTGAAGGTCCGGGAGAGAGGTCCTACGAGCAGTACTTC.

The CDR3 bases are TGTGCCAGCAGTTTGGACGGGATCTATGGCTACACCTTC. It is translated as CASSLDGIYGYTF. This chain joins TRBV28 and TRBJ1-2; D gene unclear. Trimming took off 3 bases at V and 4 bases at J, with 9 bases between the two ends. The CDR3 is 13 amino acids. Germline CDR1 is MDHEN and CDR2 is SYDVKM.

This chain uses TRBV7-9 with TRBJ2-5; D is ambiguous. Germline V gene sequence: CDR1 SEHNR, CDR2 FQNEAQ (reference sequence). This CDR3 region has 14 residues. With 3 bases removed from V and 1 base from J, the gap between germline ends came to 9 bases. DNA of the CDR3: TGTGCCAGCAGCTTTGGGGAAGCCCAAGAGACCCAGTACTTC. Translated, it gives CASSFGEAQETQYF. Supplemented by reference TRBV7-9 and TRBJ2-5, the full variable domain reads DTGVSQNPRHKITKRGQNVTFRCDPISEHNRLYWYRQTLGQGPEFLTYFQNEAQLEKSRLLSDRFSAERPKGSFSTLEIQRTEQGDSAMYLCASSFGEAQETQYFGPGTRLLVL.

The CDR3 region is CSAILGTGKGQYF. The CDR3, as DNA: TGCAGTGCTATACTCGGGACAGGGAAGGGGCAGTACTTC. The rearrangement joins TRBV20-1 to TRBJ2-7; 9 bases align to TRBD1. This CDR3 contains 13 residues. V trimming: 4 bases; J trimming: 9 bases; junction bases outside the gene matches: 10. Germline V gene lookup returns CDR1 DFQATT and CDR2 SNEGSKA (reference sequence).

This chain connects TRBV9 to TRBJ1-1; tentatively, D is TRBD1 (5 bases). The V and J ends lost 0 bases and 5 bases respectively, with 8 bases between them. Germline V gives CDR1 SGDLS, CDR2 YYNGEE. The CDR3 has 13 amino acids. DNA for the CDR3: TGTGCCAGCAGCGTAGGGACACTGACTGAAGCTTTCTTT. Amino acids: CASSVGTLTEAFF.

The V and J genes are TRBV29-1 and TRBJ2-5; D is uncertain. The germline V gene has CDR1 SQVTM and CDR2 ANQGSEA. The V and J ends lost 1 base and 1 base respectively, with 10 bases between them. The CDR3 totals 14 residues. DNA of the CDR3: TGCAGCGTTGAAGCCGCGGCTAGCCAAGAGACCCAGTACTTC. This translates into CSVEAAASQETQYF.

The CDR3 DNA follows: TGTGCCAGCAGTTCCCCCGCGGGAGGCGGAGACGAGCAGTACTTC. Amino acids: CASSSPAGGGDEQYF. The chain has TRBV6-2 or TRBV6-3 and TRBJ2-7; 8 bases map to TRBD2. In germline, CDR1 is MNHEY, CDR2 SVGEGT. Trimming took 4 bases from V and 5 from J; bases not matched to a gene: 10. The CDR3 contains 15 residues.

The chain employs TRBV11-2 and TRBJ1-2, with D perhaps TRBD1 (5 bases). CDR3 length: 14 amino acids. Germline lookup yields CDR1 SGHAT and CDR2 FQNNGV. Trimming left V 5 bases short and J 6 bases short, with 16 bases between. CDR3 loop: CASSADSPWDGYTF. The CDR3 DNA reads as TGTGCCAGCAGCGCCGACAGCCCTTGGGATGGCTACACCTTC.

In this sample, this clonotype turned up once. The rearrangement uses TRBV7-2 and TRBJ2-1; D perhaps matches TRBD2 (5 bases). This CDR3 has 17 residues. V lost 1 base, J lost 10 bases, and 23 bases lay in between. Germline V lookup: CDR1 SGHTA, CDR2 FQGNSA. Here the CDR3 DNA reads TGTGCCAGCAGCTTAGTTAGGGTTTCGACTACACGAGACGAGCAGTTCTTC. Amino acids: CASSLVRVSTTRDEQFF.

About this clonotype: The germline gene is not matched at one end of the junction; a read error may be the cause. The rearrangement links TRBV9 to TRBJ1-1; D perhaps matches TRBD1 (6 bases). The germline V gene encodes CDR1 SGDLS and CDR2 YYNGEE. This CDR3 is built from 15 residues. The CDR3 bases are TGTGCCAGCAACGTAGGGGGACACCTGAACACTGAAGCTTTCTTT. Translation gives CASNVGGHLNTEAFF. Looking up the rest from reference TRBV9 and TRBJ1-1 gives the full variable domain: DSGVTQTPKHLITATGQRVTLRCSPRSGDLSVYWYQQSLDQGLQFLIQYYNGEERAKGNILERFSAQQFPDLHSELNLSSLELGDSALYFCASNVGGHLNTEAFFGQGTRLTVV.

The CDR3 bases are TGCGCCAGCAGCCAACTTACAGGGAGCTATGGCTACACCTTC. It yields the protein CASSQLTGSYGYTF. V gene TRBV4-3 combines with J gene TRBJ1-2; a weak D match, TRBD1 (6 bases). The V and J ends lost 2 bases and 4 bases respectively, with 11 bases between them. The CDR3 runs to 14 residues. Germline CDR1 is LGHNA and CDR2 is YSLEER.

This clonotype was counted a few times. V usage is TRBV7-2 and J usage is TRBJ2-5; weak D call: TRBD2 (5 bases). Trimming removed 2 bases from V and 2 bases from J, with 24 bases in between. CDR3 length: 19 amino acids. From germline, CDR1 is SGHTA and CDR2 FQGNSA. In DNA, the CDR3 is TGTGCCAGCAGCTTATATTATATTCGGGGAGCGGCCTCTCAAGAGACCCAGTACTTC. Protein: CASSLYYIRGAASQETQYF.

This sequence joins TRBV7-8 and TRBJ2-7; a weak D match, TRBD2 (5 bases). CDR1 SGHVS and CDR2 FQNEAQ come from the germline V gene. The CDR3 contains 15 residues. V was clipped by 4 bases and J by 0 bases, with 13 bases between them. CDR3 nucleotides: TGTGCCAGCAGCTCTGCGGGTAGGAGCTCCTACGAGCAGTACTTC. Translation gives CASSSAGRSSYEQYF. Full variable domain (missing parts from reference TRBV7-8 and TRBJ2-7): GAGVSQSPRYKVAKRGQDVALRCDPISGHVSLFWYQQALGQGPEFLTYFQNEAQLDKSGLPSDRFFAERPEGSVSTLKIQRTQQEDSAVYLCASSSAGRSSYEQYFGPGTRLTVT.

This rearrangement joins TRBV20-1 to TRBJ2-5; D ambiguous. CDR3 size: 12 residues. CDR1 and CDR2 (germline): DFQATT, SNEGSKA (reference sequence). Trimming took off 3 bases at V and 2 bases at J, with 7 bases between the two ends. DNA of the CDR3: TGCAGTGCTAGGGGCAGACAAGAGACCCAGTACTTC. Translation gives CSARGRQETQYF.

The V and J genes are TRBV12-3 or TRBV12-4 and TRBJ1-1, with D perhaps matching TRBD1 (6 bases). V dropped 6 bases and J dropped 3 bases, with 20 bases sitting between them. CDR3 length equals 16 residues. CDR3 DNA: TGTGCCAGCAGGCTTAGGGTGGGGGGCTCGGACACTGAAGCTTTCTTT. Residues: CASRLRVGGSDTEAFF.

This clonotype was counted between two and nine times. This sequence joins TRBV5-1 and TRBJ2-7, with D perhaps matching TRBD1 (6 bases). V gave up 3 bases and J gave up 2 bases, with 12 bases separating them. CDR1 and CDR2 (germline): SGHRS, YFSETQ. There are 14 residues in the CDR3. The CDR3 spells CASSSDRHPYEQYF. Written as DNA, the CDR3 is TGCGCCAGCAGCTCCGACAGGCACCCCTACGAGCAGTACTTC.

V is TRBV27 and J is TRBJ2-1, with D maybe TRBD2 (5 bases). The ends were cut back, 3 bases at V and 7 bases at J, with 16 bases in the middle. This CDR3 is 15 amino acids long. Germline V lookup: CDR1 MNHEY, CDR2 SMNVEV (reference sequence). This CDR3 reads CASSFSAGSGNEQFF. The CDR3 DNA sequence: TGTGCCAGCAGTTTCTCCGCAGGATCGGGGAATGAGCAGTTCTTC.